This TCR beta chain was identified during a study of blood T cell repertoires in COVID-19. About the research overall: Spain, Italy and the United States supplied samples that represented acute and convalescent COVID-19. The cDNA or gDNA used as material had been derived from T cells, B-cell-depleted T cells, or PBMCs.

This CDR3 spans 18 amino acids. The J segment lost 4 bases and the V segment lost 0 bases, leaving 10 bases of the junction unmatched. The germline V gene encodes CDR1 SGDLS and CDR2 YYNGEE. Per the study methods: Scientists estimated how many nucleated cells there were by amplifying reference gene primers. TCRdb's copy holds only in-frame clones and misses some; the assay was immunoSEQ multiplex PCR. V, J and clone size are those of that table, while D and trimming were read from the DNA. This table holds about 220,000 clones, 80% found once. Sequencing was carried out using peripheral blood. The chain uses TRBV9 and TRBJ1-3, with 10 bases aligning to TRBD1. The source of this sequence is a human donor in a cohort sampled during active COVID-19. As DNA, the CDR3 is TGTGCCAGCAGCGTAGGTCCAGGGACAGGGGAACGGGGAAACACCATATATTTT. It specifies CASSVGPGTGERGNTIYF.